Below, 21 T cell receptor beta chains from the same sample are listed, as sequenced in a study of blood T cell repertoires in COVID-19. Measured with immunoSEQ multiplex PCR; TCRdb has only the in-frame clones, and not every one. The sample yields 300,000 to 350,000 clones, 87% seen once. Input material: peripheral blood. The receptors were gathered from a man between 18 and 35 years old with active or convalescent COVID-19.

This sequence joins TRBV23-1 and TRBJ2-7, with D tentatively TRBD1 (6 bases). TRBV23-1 is an ORF for which the function is uncertain. Trimming cost V 4 bases and J 5 bases, with 12 bases left between them. The CDR3 loop spans 13 amino acids. This chain's CDR3 is CASSRSRGNEQYF. In DNA form, the CDR3 reads TGCGCCAGCAGTCGTTCCAGGGGTAACGAGCAGTACTTC.

This chain links TRBV28 with TRBJ1-5, with 10 nucleotides matching TRBD1. The CDR3 consists of 16 residues. The germline CDR1 and CDR2 sequences are MDHEN and SYDVKM. V shed 5 bases, J shed 3 bases, and the junction held 7 bases outside the gene matches. CDR3 loop: CASSRPTGGANQPQHF. CDR3 sequence (DNA): TGTGCCAGCAGTCGGCCGACAGGGGGCGCCAATCAGCCCCAGCATTTT.

This clone has a single count. This chain joins TRBV12-3 or TRBV12-4 and TRBJ1-2, with 9 bases matching TRBD1. V shed 8 bases, J shed 5 bases, and the junction held 6 bases outside the gene matches. The CDR3 spans 13 residues. As DNA, the CDR3 is TGTGCCAGCCGACGGACAGGGGTTTATGGCTACACCTTC. As protein: CASRRTGVYGYTF.

To note about this clone: Additional DNA sequences in this sample encode the identical CDR3. The chain carries TRBV29-1 and TRBJ2-1; D is uncertain. The V end was cut by 6 bases, the J end by 7 bases, with 7 bases between. Germline V gives CDR1 SQVTM, CDR2 ANQGSEA. CDR3 size: 10 residues. The CDR3 region has the DNA TGCAGCGTCTGGCAGAATGAGCAGTTCTTC. This codes for CSVWQNEQFF.

This sequence joins TRBV9 and TRBJ2-2; the match to TRBD1 covers 7 bases. The length of the CDR3 is 16 residues. With 2 bases clipped from V and 3 bases from J, the junction kept 7 bases outside the gene matches. Germline-derived CDR1 and CDR2 are SGDLS and YYNGEE. CDR3 in amino acids: CASSVTGALHTGELFF. CDR3 DNA sequence: TGTGCCAGCAGCGTTACAGGGGCCCTCCACACCGGGGAGCTGTTTTTT.

This clone has a single count. The chain joins TRBV5-1 to TRBJ2-3, with 8 bases aligning to TRBD1. V lost 4 bases to trimming and J lost 0 bases; unmatched junction nucleotides: 4. Germline-derived CDR1 and CDR2 are SGHRS and YFSETQ. The CDR3 contains 15 residues. CDR3 loop: CASSPRDRSTDTQYF. The CDR3 DNA follows: TGCGCCAGCAGCCCCCGGGACAGGAGCACAGATACGCAGTATTTT.

The chain has TRBV27 and TRBJ2-3, with 12 bases identical to TRBD2. The length of the CDR3 is 15 residues. Germline loops: CDR1 MNHEY, CDR2 SMNVEV (reference sequence). V was clipped by 6 bases and J by 2 bases; unmatched bases: 3. The CDR3 DNA sequence: TGTGCCAGCAGGCTAGCGGGAGGGATCACAGATACGCAGTATTTT. This encodes CASRLAGGITDTQYF.

In DNA, the CDR3 is TGTGCCAGCTCACCAGGACAGCAGCATTCACCCCTCCACTTT. It specifies CASSPGQQHSPLHF. The genes are TRBV18 and TRBJ1-6; D perhaps matches TRBD1 (6 bases). CDR3 length: 14 amino acids. Trimming took 2 bases from V and 8 from J, leaving 10 bases between them. Germline-derived CDR1 and CDR2 are KGHSH and LQKENI.

J is TRBJ1-5 and V is TRBV5-6; D is possibly TRBD1 (6 bases). CDR1 is SGHDT, CDR2 YYEEEE, per germline. CDR3 length equals 16 residues. V lost 1 base to trimming and J lost 0 bases, with 11 bases between them. CDR3: CASSLRGAYSNQPQHF. The CDR3 bases are TGTGCCAGCAGCTTGCGGGGGGCGTATAGCAATCAGCCCCAGCATTTT.

This chain joins TRBV3-1 (or the pseudogene TRBV3-2) and TRBJ1-1; the D is unclear. Trimming took off 0 bases at V and 2 bases at J, with 10 bases between the two ends. The CDR3 runs 15 residues. CDR1 and CDR2 (germline): LGHDT, YNNKEL (reference sequence). CDR3 nucleotide sequence: TGTGCCAGCAGCCAAGATAGGATAGCTAACACTGAAGCTTTCTTT. Its protein is CASSQDRIANTEAFF.

The chain joins TRBV14 to TRBJ2-7; the match to TRBD1 covers 8 bases. The CDR3 spans 16 residues. V lost 4 bases and J lost 2; bases outside the gene matches: 10. Germline V gene data show CDR1 as SGHDN and CDR2 as FVKESK. The CDR3 sequence: CASSPGTGILTYEQYF. DNA of the CDR3: TGTGCCAGCAGCCCGGGGACAGGCATTTTGACCTACGAGCAGTACTTC.

A single count supports this clone. CDR3 DNA sequence: TGTGCCAGCAGTTTCAACCAGGGGCCCAACACAGATACGCAGTATTTT. It yields the protein CASSFNQGPNTDTQYF. The genes are TRBV27 and TRBJ2-3; maybe TRBD1 (6 bases). Germline V gene sequence: CDR1 MNHEY, CDR2 SMNVEV (reference sequence). The CDR3 has 16 amino acids. The V and J ends lost 3 bases and 2 bases respectively, with 15 bases between them.

The chain has TRBV7-9 and TRBJ2-1; D perhaps matches TRBD2 (5 bases). Germline lookup yields CDR1 SEHNR and CDR2 FQNEAQ (reference sequence). V was trimmed by 1 base and J by 1 base, leaving 11 bases between them. CDR3 size: 16 residues. In DNA, the CDR3 is TGTGCCAGCAGCTTAGAAGGAGGCGTATCCTACAATGAGCAGTTCTTC. It yields the protein CASSLEGGVSYNEQFF.

The chain has TRBV18 and TRBJ2-3; possible D gene TRBD2, 6 bases. CDR3 length: 15 amino acids. Germline V gives CDR1 KGHSH, CDR2 LQKENI. The V end was cut by 3 bases, the J end by 1 base, with 11 bases between. CDR3 sequence: CASSPGGLGTDTQYF. In DNA, the CDR3 is TGTGCCAGCTCACCTGGGGGACTCGGCACAGATACGCAGTATTTT.

The CDR3 DNA follows: TGTGCCAGCAGCCCCACTAGCGGGAGGTATGATACGCAGTATTTT. Its protein is CASSPTSGRYDTQYF. V is TRBV7-3 and J is TRBJ2-3; TRBD2 aligns across 12 bases. The length of the CDR3 is 15 residues. CDR1 is SGHTA and CDR2 is FQGTGA in the germline V gene. V gave up 5 bases and J gave up 6 bases; unmatched junction bases: 6.

This chain connects TRBV5-1 to TRBJ1-1; 8 bases are a match to TRBD1. The CDR3 runs 14 residues. Per the germline V gene, CDR1 is SGHRS and CDR2 is YFSETQ. V lost 3 bases, J lost 4 bases, and 5 bases stayed unmatched. CDR3 sequence reads: CASSSPDRGTEAFF. Here the CDR3 DNA reads TGCGCCAGCAGCTCTCCCGACAGGGGCACTGAAGCTTTCTTT.

This rearrangement joins TRBV5-6 to TRBJ1-6, with D possibly TRBD1 on 5 matching bases. The germline V gene has CDR1 SGHDT and CDR2 YYEEEE. V lost 1 base and J lost 7, with 15 bases in between. This CDR3 region has 16 residues. The CDR3 DNA follows: TGTGCCAGCAGCTTGCGCGCTGGCCAGGGCAATTCACCCCTCCACTTT. This gives the protein CASSLRAGQGNSPLHF. Filled out from reference TRBV5-6 and TRBJ1-6, the complete variable domain reads DAGVTQSPTHLIKTRGQQVTLRCSPKSGHDTVSWYQQALGQGPQFIFQYYEEEERQRGNFPDRFSGHQFPNYSSELNVNALLLGDSALYLCASSLRAGQGNSPLHFGNGTRLTVT.

J is TRBJ1-2 and V is TRBV7-6; D perhaps matches TRBD1 (5 bases). The CDR3 sequence is 15 residues long. The V gene's germline CDR1 is SGHVS and CDR2 FNYEAQ. Trimming cost V 4 bases and J 7 bases, with 19 bases left between them. CDR3 nucleotide sequence: TGTGCCAGCAGCTCCGATAGGGGTCAGACCTTTGGCTACACCTTC. Residues: CASSSDRGQTFGYTF.

The chain joins TRBV3-1 (or the pseudogene TRBV3-2) to TRBJ2-3, with D possibly matching TRBD1 (5 bases). Per the germline V gene, CDR1 is LGHDT and CDR2 is YNNKEL (reference sequence). CDR3 length: 15 amino acids. With 3 bases removed from V and 4 bases from J, the gap between germline ends came to 14 bases. CDR3 loop: CASSQVGRAADTQYF. CDR3 nucleotides: TGTGCCAGCAGCCAGGTGGGCAGGGCGGCAGATACGCAGTATTTT.

This sequence joins TRBV7-8 and TRBJ1-4; TRBD1 might be the D (6 bases). Germline loops: CDR1 SGHVS, CDR2 FQNEAQ. V was pared by 4 bases and J by 5 bases, with 11 bases between. This CDR3 has 14 residues. The CDR3 sequence: CASSSWTENEKLFF. CDR3 bases: TGTGCCAGCAGCTCCTGGACAGAGAATGAAAAACTGTTTTTT. Full variable domain (remainder filled in from reference TRBV7-8 and TRBJ1-4): GAGVSQSPRYKVAKRGQDVALRCDPISGHVSLFWYQQALGQGPEFLTYFQNEAQLDKSGLPSDRFFAERPEGSVSTLKIQRTQQEDSAVYLCASSSWTENEKLFFGSGTQLSVL.

The chain has TRBV7-8 and TRBJ1-5, with D possibly matching TRBD1 (6 bases). Germline V CDR1 and CDR2: SGHVS, FQNEAQ. Between the trimmed V and J ends, which lost 1 base and 3 bases, there was a span of 16 bases. This CDR3 is 17 amino acids long. Written as DNA, the CDR3 is TGTGCCAGCAGCTTAGGCAGGTTTGCAGGGGACAATCAGCCCCAGCATTTT. Translated, it gives CASSLGRFAGDNQPQHF.